The 19 T cell receptor beta chains given below trace back to one sample, sequenced in a study of spatial heterogeneity in lung cancer. This sample's time point: sample taken at primary tumor resection. Whole RNA, isolated from tumor, nontumor lung or frozen PBMC, was sequenced without prior sorting. TCRdb re-called the 5' RACE reads through MiXCR, storing one row per CDR3 protein. The table lists more than 3,500 distinct CDR3 sequences, more than 25% of them singletons. The sample was normal lung tissue next to the tumor, taken at surgery. Source of these receptors: a male donor with early-stage non-small cell lung cancer.

There are a few counts of this clonotype. The chain is built from TRBV5-4 and TRBJ2-5, with TRBD1 as a possible D gene (5 bases). V lost 1 base, J lost 9 bases, and 19 bases lay in between. From germline, CDR1 is SGHNT and CDR2 YYREEE (reference sequence). The CDR3 length is 15 residues. CDR3 loop: CASSLRQTSEGAQYF. In DNA, the CDR3 is TGTGCCAGCAGCTTGAGGCAGACCAGTGAAGGGGCCCAGTACTTC.

In its sample, this clonotype is medium-sized. The gene calls are TRBV6-5 and TRBJ2-2; TRBD1 or TRBD2 may be the D gene (5 bases each). CDR1 and CDR2 from the germline V gene are MNHEY and SVGAGI. V was trimmed by 5 bases and J by 5 bases, leaving 21 bases between them. The CDR3 runs to 17 residues. The CDR3 DNA sequence: TGTGCCAGCAGTGGGAGTGGTTGGGGGACCAAGACCGGGGAGCTGTTTTTT. Translating gives CASSGSGWGTKTGELFF.

Ten or more counts support this clonotype. The rearrangement uses TRBV20-1 and TRBJ1-1; no reliable D call. Germline V gene lookup returns CDR1 DFQATT and CDR2 SNEGSKA (reference sequence). This CDR3 contains 9 residues. The CDR3 protein is CRLNTEAFF. The CDR3 DNA is TGCAGGCTGAACACTGAAGCTTTCTTT.

The chain combines TRBV4-2 with TRBJ2-7, with TRBD1 matching 8 bases. Unmatched junction bases numbered 4, after V lost 6 bases and J lost 6 bases. CDR1 and CDR2 from the germline V gene are LGHNA and YNFKEQ. CDR3 length: 12 residues. The CDR3: CASSRQGTEQYF. In DNA, the CDR3 is TGTGCCAGCAGTCGACAGGGGACCGAGCAGTACTTC.

Only one count was recorded for this clonotype. The chain couples TRBV7-2 to TRBJ2-3; D may be TRBD1 or TRBD2 (5 bases each). CDR1 is SGHTA, CDR2 FQGNSA, per germline. V gave up 5 bases and J gave up 8 bases, with 20 bases separating them. CDR3 length equals 15 residues. The CDR3 coding sequence is TGTGCCAGCAGCCCGCCGGGACGGCCCCTGGGTACGCAGTATTTT. It is translated as CASSPPGRPLGTQYF.

This chain connects TRBV20-1 to TRBJ2-7; D unclear. The CDR3 consists of 12 residues. Germline CDR1 reads DFQATT; CDR2 reads SNEGSKA (reference sequence). Trimming pared 2 bases from V and 0 bases from J, leaving 5 bases between. The CDR3 DNA sequence: TGCAGTGCTAGATTGAGCTCCTACGAGCAGTACTTC. It specifies CSARLSSYEQYF.

This clonotype ranks as medium-sized. The chain carries TRBV20-1 and TRBJ1-3, with a possible D match to TRBD1 (6 bases). The germline CDR1 and CDR2 sequences are DFQATT and SNEGSKA (reference sequence). This CDR3 spans 14 amino acids. The V and J ends lost 7 bases and 2 bases respectively, with 15 bases between them. The CDR3 DNA is TGCAGTGTCACGACAGGTCCTCCTGGAAACACCATATATTTT. It yields the protein CSVTTGPPGNTIYF.

Many counts were recorded for this clonotype. The CDR3, as DNA: TGTGCCAGCAGTTCTAGTAATGAAAAACTGTTTTTT. It codes for CASSSSNEKLFF. The rearrangement uses TRBV6-6 and TRBJ1-4, with D unresolved. Trimming cost V 4 bases and J 4 bases, with 4 bases left between them. CDR3 length: 12 amino acids. The germline CDR1 and CDR2 sequences are MNHNY and SVGAGI (reference sequence).

This clonotype is categorized as medium-sized. The V call is TRBV6-6, the J call TRBJ2-1; D is ambiguous. V dropped 2 bases and J dropped 0 bases, with 8 bases sitting between them. Germline V gives CDR1 MNHNY, CDR2 SVGAGI (reference sequence). The CDR3 has 15 amino acids. CDR3 nucleotide sequence: TGTGCCAGCAGTTACGAAGCGAGCTCCTACAATGAGCAGTTCTTC. Translated, it gives CASSYEASSYNEQFF.

This clonotype was recorded many times. The CDR3 nucleotides are TGTGCCAGGACCGACTTCGGGAGCACAGATACGCAGTATTTT. It translates to CARTDFGSTDTQYF. This rearrangement joins TRBV2 to TRBJ2-3; D remains ambiguous. From germline, CDR1 is SNHLY and CDR2 FYNNEI. The CDR3 is 14 residues long. Trimming pared 9 bases from V and 0 bases from J, leaving 13 bases between.

By sample fraction, this clonotype is medium-sized. This chain links TRBV7-9 with TRBJ1-3; perhaps TRBD1 as D (5 bases). V gave up 4 bases and J gave up 3 bases, with 10 bases separating them. Germline-derived CDR1 and CDR2 are SEHNR and FQNEAQ (reference sequence). This CDR3 is built from 14 residues. Here the CDR3 DNA reads TGTGCCAGCAGCTATCCAGGGATTGGAAACACCATATATTTT. It translates to CASSYPGIGNTIYF. Filled out from reference TRBV7-9 and TRBJ1-3, the complete variable domain reads DTGVSQNPRHKITKRGQNVTFRCDPISEHNRLYWYRQTLGQGPEFLTYFQNEAQLEKSRLLSDRFSAERPKGSFSTLEIQRTEQGDSAMYLCASSYPGIGNTIYFGEGSWLTVV.

By share of the sample, this clonotype is medium-sized (0.01 to 0.1%). This chain joins TRBV29-1 and TRBJ2-3; 12 nucleotides line up with TRBD2. This CDR3 contains 16 residues. The V and J ends lost 6 bases and 6 bases, in that order; junction bases with no gene match: 13. Germline CDR1 is SQVTM and CDR2 is ANQGSEA. CDR3: CSVAPGLAGGSDTQYF. Written as DNA, the CDR3 is TGCAGCGTCGCCCCGGGACTAGCGGGTGGATCCGATACGCAGTATTTT.

This clonotype is medium-sized by share. This CDR3 reads CASSLGQPLDTQYF. The CDR3 nucleotides read TGTGCCAGCAGTTTAGGACAGCCCTTAGATACGCAGTATTTT. This chain links TRBV6-5 with TRBJ2-3, with D possibly being TRBD1 (6 bases). The germline V and J ends were trimmed by 4 bases and 5 bases, with 13 bases remaining between them. The CDR3 is made up of 14 amino acids. Germline V gives CDR1 MNHEY, CDR2 SVGAGI.

This chain joins TRBV21-1 and TRBJ2-3. TRBV21-1 is classified as a pseudogene. This CDR3 comprises 13 residues. This chain's CDR3 is CASSKVDVRTQYF. CDR3 nucleotides: TGTGCCAGCAGCAAAGTGGACGTACGTACGCAGTATTTT.

In its sample, this clonotype ranks as medium-sized. This chain uses TRBV3-1 with TRBJ1-1; D perhaps matches TRBD1 (6 bases). CDR3 length equals 13 residues. Germline loops: CDR1 LGHDT, CDR2 YNNKEL (reference sequence). V lost 6 bases and J 8 bases, leaving 16 bases between the germline ends. The CDR3 loop is CASRPGQGLEAFF. The CDR3 DNA follows: TGTGCCAGCAGACCAGGGCAGGGGCTGGAAGCTTTCTTT.

In its sample, this clonotype is medium-sized. This chain connects TRBV4-1 to TRBJ2-1; possibly TRBD1 for D (6 bases). CDR3 length: 11 residues. CDR1 MGHRA and CDR2 YSYEKL come from the germline V gene. V shed 8 bases and J shed 7 bases, with 9 bases lying between them. The CDR3 DNA reads as TGCGCCAGCGCTAGGGGGAATGAGCAGTTCTTC. This encodes CASARGNEQFF.

This sequence joins TRBV12-3 or TRBV12-4 and TRBJ2-5; D could derive from TRBD1 or TRBD2 (5 bases each). This CDR3 is built from 16 residues. The V and J ends lost 4 bases and 5 bases respectively, with 20 bases between them. The CDR3 here is CASSSYRDAEGETQYF. CDR3 DNA: TGTGCCAGCAGTTCGTACCGGGACGCCGAAGGCGAGACCCAGTACTTC.

By sample fraction, this clonotype is medium-sized. The chain is built from TRBV20-1 and TRBJ1-1, with D tentatively TRBD1 (6 bases). The length of the CDR3 is 12 residues. Per the germline V gene, CDR1 is DFQATT and CDR2 is SNEGSKA (reference sequence). V was pared by 5 bases and J by 6 bases, with 13 bases between. The CDR3 here is CSAEGVRAEAFF. CDR3 sequence (DNA): TGCAGTGCTGAGGGGGTACGCGCTGAAGCTTTCTTT.

This clonotype is deemed medium-sized (0.01 to 0.1%). This CDR3 reads CASSGTRANGYTF. CDR3 sequence (DNA): TGTGCCAGTAGTGGCACCAGGGCGAATGGCTACACCTTC. The chain employs TRBV6-5 and TRBJ1-2; TRBD1 might be the D (5 bases). V lost 9 bases to trimming and J lost 6 bases, with 17 bases between them. The CDR3 length is 13 residues. Per germline, CDR1 MNHEY and CDR2 SVGAGI.